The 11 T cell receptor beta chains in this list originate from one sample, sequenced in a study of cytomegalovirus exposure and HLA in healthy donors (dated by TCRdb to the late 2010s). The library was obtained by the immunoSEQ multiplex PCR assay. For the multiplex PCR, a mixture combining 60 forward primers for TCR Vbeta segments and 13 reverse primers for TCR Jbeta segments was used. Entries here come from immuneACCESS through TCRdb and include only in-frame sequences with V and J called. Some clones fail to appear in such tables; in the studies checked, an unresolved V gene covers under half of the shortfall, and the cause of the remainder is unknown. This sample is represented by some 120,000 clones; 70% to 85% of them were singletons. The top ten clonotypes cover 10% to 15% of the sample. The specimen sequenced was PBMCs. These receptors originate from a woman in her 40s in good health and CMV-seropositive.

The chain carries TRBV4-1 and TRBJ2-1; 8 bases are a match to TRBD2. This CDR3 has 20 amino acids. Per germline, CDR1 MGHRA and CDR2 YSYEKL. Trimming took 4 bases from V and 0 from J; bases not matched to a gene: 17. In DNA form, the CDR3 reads TGCGCCAGCAGCCCGTCCGGGACTAGTTTTTCTATTTCCTCCTACAATGAGCAGTTCTTC. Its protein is CASSPSGTSFSISSYNEQFF.

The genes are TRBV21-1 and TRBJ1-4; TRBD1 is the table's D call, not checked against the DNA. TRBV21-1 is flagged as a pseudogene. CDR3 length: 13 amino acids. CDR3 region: CASNGADNEKLFF. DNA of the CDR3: TGTGCCAGTAATGGGGCGGATAATGAAAAACTGTTTTTT.

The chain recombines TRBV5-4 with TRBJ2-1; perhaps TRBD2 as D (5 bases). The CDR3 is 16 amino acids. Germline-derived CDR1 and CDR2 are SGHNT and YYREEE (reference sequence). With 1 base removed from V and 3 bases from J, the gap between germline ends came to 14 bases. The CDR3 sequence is CASSLSQRRNYNEQFF. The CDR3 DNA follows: TGTGCCAGCAGCTTGTCTCAGCGGAGAAACTACAATGAGCAGTTCTTC.

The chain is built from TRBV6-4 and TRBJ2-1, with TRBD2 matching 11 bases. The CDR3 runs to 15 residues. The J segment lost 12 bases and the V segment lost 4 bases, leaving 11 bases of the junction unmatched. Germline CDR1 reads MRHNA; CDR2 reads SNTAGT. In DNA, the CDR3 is TGTGCCAGCAGTGCTACGACTAGCGGGGCCGCCGGGCAGTTCTTC. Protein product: CASSATTSGAAGQFF.

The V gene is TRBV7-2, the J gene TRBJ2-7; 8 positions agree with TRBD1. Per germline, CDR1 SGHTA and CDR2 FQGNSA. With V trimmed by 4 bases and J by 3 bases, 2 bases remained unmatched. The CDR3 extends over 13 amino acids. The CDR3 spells CASSSTGDYEQYF. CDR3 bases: TGTGCCAGCAGCTCGACAGGGGACTACGAGCAGTACTTC.

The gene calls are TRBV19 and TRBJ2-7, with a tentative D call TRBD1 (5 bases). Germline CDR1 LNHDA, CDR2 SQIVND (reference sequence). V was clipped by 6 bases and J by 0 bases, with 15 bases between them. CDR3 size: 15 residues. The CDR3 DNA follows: TGTGCCAGTAGCCGGACAAGCCGAAGCTCCTACGAGCAGTACTTC. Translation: CASSRTSRSSYEQYF.

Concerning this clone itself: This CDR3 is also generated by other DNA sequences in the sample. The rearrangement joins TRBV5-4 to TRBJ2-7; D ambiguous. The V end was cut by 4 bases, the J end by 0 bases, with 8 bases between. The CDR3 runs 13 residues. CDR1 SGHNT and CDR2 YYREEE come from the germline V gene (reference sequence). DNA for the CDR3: TGTGCCAGCAGCGGCGGTAGCTCCTACGAGCAGTACTTC. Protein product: CASSGGSSYEQYF. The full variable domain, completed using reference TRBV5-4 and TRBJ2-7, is ETGVTQSPTHLIKTRGQQVTLRCSSQSGHNTVSWYQQALGQGPQFIFQYYREEENGRGNFPPRFSGLQFPNYSSELNVNALELDDSALYLCASSGGSSYEQYFGPGTRLTVT.

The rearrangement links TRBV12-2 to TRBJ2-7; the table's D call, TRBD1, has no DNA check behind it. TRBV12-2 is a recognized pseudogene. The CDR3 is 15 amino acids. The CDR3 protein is CASRHSGGLMDEQYF. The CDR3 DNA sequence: TGTGCAAGTCGTCATTCAGGGGGGTTGATGGACGAGCAGTACTTC.

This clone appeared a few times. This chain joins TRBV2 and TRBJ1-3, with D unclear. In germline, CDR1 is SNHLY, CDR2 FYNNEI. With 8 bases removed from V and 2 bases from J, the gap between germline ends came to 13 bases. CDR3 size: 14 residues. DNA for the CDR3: TGTGCCAGCCGGGGTAATCCGGCTGGAAACACCATATATTTT. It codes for CASRGNPAGNTIYF.

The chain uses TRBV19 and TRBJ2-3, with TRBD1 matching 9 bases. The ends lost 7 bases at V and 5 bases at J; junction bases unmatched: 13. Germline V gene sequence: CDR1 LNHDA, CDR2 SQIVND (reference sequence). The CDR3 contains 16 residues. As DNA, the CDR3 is TGTGCCAGTATTGGACGGGACAGGGAGGGTCGAGATACGCAGTATTTT. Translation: CASIGRDREGRDTQYF.

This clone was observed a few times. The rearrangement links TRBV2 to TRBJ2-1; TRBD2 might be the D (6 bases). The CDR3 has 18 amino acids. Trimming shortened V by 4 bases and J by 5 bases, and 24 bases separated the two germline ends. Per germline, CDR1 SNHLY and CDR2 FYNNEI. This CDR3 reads CASSGSVSGAYADNEQFF. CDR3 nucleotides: TGTGCCAGCAGTGGTAGTGTTAGCGGCGCCTACGCCGACAATGAGCAGTTCTTC.